Sequencing of this T cell receptor beta chain was carried out in a study of shared clonotypes between healthy human individuals. Study-wide background: Each donor had three CD4 naive, three CD4 memory, two CD8 naive and one CD8 memory plate. Findings of the study overall: Shared clonotypes: roughly 5% naive CD4, roughly 4% naive CD8, 2% to 2.5% memory CD4, 0.4% memory CD8. Deeper or shallower sequencing was expected to change how clonotypes are shared among donors.

Sequencing was performed with immunoSEQ multiplex PCR; in TCRdb, only in-frame clones are kept and a portion is missing. The sample records about 1.1 million clones, approximately 80% being singletons. Remarks on this clone: No antigen is known for it.

Germline V gene data show CDR1 as SGHNT and CDR2 as YYREEE (reference sequence). The germline V and J ends were trimmed by 1 base and 4 bases, with 13 bases remaining between them. This CDR3 spans 15 amino acids. Nashville, Tennessee was home to all donors, who were Caucasian adults. Sequencing was carried out using memory CD4+ T cells from PBMCs. Specified subset: CD45RA-negative fraction. The TCR was taken from a man aged 18-30 years in good health. Some clones in this sample may be carry-over from other donors' samples. The chain couples TRBV5-4 to TRBJ2-3; D is unresolved. CDR3 nucleotide sequence: TGTGCCAGCAGCTTGAGGGCCTCCACCCCAGATACGCAGTATTTT. This gives the protein CASSLRASTPDTQYF.